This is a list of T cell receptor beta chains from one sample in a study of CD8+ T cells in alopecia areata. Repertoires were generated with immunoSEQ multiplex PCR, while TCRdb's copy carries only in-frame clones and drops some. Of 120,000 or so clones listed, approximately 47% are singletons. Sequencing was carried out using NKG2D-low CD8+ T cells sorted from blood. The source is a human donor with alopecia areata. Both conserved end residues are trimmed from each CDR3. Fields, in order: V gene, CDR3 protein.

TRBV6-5,ASSYSSSGHNEQF
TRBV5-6,ASSSNRQLLNQFYGYT
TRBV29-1,SVAGDGHEQF
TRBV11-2,ASSPRDYYEQY
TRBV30,AWSVEGVEAF
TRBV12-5,ASEGPQGREAQY
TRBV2,ASSLDTEAF
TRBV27,ASTKGPGGTQY
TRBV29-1,SVRTTGGELF
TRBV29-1,SVLPRYREGKEETQY
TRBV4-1,ASSQLLGETGELF
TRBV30,AWSVRGNEQF
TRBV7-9,ASFGLPYNEQF
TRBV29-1,SVEDRDYEQY
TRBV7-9,ASSLSGEETQY
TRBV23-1,ARHGDLNEQF
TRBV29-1,SVWDDHEQF
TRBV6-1,ASSPGTATGELF
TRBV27,ASSPQINYEQY
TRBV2,ARGFAGANVLT
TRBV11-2,ASSWEGLHQY
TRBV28,ASSSGQDGYT
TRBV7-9,ASSLLELNTGELF
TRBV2,ASRGNSYNSPLH
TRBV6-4,ASSDGLASEQF
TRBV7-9,ASSPGVAALYGYT
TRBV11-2,ASSQEGEQY
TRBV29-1,SVEADYEQY
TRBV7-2,ASSRAGAYNEQF
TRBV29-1,SVESGGGYT
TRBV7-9,ASSFDYEQY
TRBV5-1,ASSWTSSRSEQF
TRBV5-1,ASSLGGVDTQY
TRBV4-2,ASSQEIQRGEDTQY
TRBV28,ASSLVTSGSYEQY
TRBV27,ASSLTGTFPF
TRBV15,ATSRGTGKNIQY
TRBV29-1,SVDSWGTEAF
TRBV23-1,ASSPRGAPGEQF
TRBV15,ATSSGGVDGYT
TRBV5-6,ASSLTGYNEQF
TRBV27,ASWGGGSRNEQF